Below are 24 T cell receptor beta chains sequenced from a single sample in a study of cytomegalovirus exposure and HLA in healthy donors (dated 2017 in TCRdb). To prepare the library, the immunoSEQ multiplex PCR assay was applied. A mixture of 60 forward primers for TCR Vbeta segments and 13 reverse primers for TCR Jbeta segments was used in the multiplex PCR. TCRdb took this table from immuneACCESS and kept in-frame rearrangements with V and J called. Such tables lack part of the clones; where checked against another copy, unresolved V genes explain under half of the gap, and the rest is unexplained. The sample table records approximately 160,000 clones; 65% to 70% of these occur just once. The ten most abundant clones make up 4% to 5.5% of the sample. The sample taken for sequencing was PBMCs. Receptors originate from a young woman in good health and CMV-seropositive.

The gene calls are TRBV7-8 and TRBJ1-5; D gene unclear. From germline, CDR1 is SGHVS and CDR2 FQNEAQ. V was shortened by 1 base and J by 6 bases, with 10 bases between the two germline ends. The CDR3 runs 14 residues. For the CDR3, the DNA is TGTGCCAGCAGCTTAGTCGGTGGAGCTCAGCCCCAGCATTTT. This gives the protein CASSLVGGAQPQHF.

This clone was observed once. This chain connects TRBV18 to TRBJ1-5; possible D gene TRBD1, 5 bases. Trimming removed 6 bases at V and 3 bases at J, with 18 bases between. This CDR3 contains 16 residues. Germline CDR1 is KGHSH and CDR2 is LQKENI. This chain's CDR3 is CASSQGPTPSNQPQHF. The CDR3 bases are TGTGCCAGCTCTCAGGGCCCTACGCCCTCCAATCAGCCCCAGCATTTT.

The rearrangement uses TRBV6-5 and TRBJ1-6, with D maybe TRBD1 (5 bases). Trimming removed 6 bases at V and 4 bases at J, with 13 bases between. The CDR3 length is 15 residues. Per germline, CDR1 MNHEY and CDR2 SVGAGI. CDR3 nucleotides: TGTGCCAGCAGCCCCGAGGACACTTATAATTCACCCCTCCACTTT. Translated, it gives CASSPEDTYNSPLHF.

The chain couples TRBV29-1 to TRBJ2-7; 10 bases agree with TRBD1. This CDR3 has 13 amino acids. CDR1 and CDR2 from the germline V gene are SQVTM and ANQGSEA. V shed 6 bases, J shed 5 bases, and the junction held 7 bases outside the gene matches. The DNA for the CDR3 is TGCAGCGTCGCCGGGACAGGGGACGACGAGCAGTACTTC. It specifies CSVAGTGDDEQYF.

The chain links TRBV15 to TRBJ1-4; 8 nucleotides agree with TRBD1. The germline gives CDR1 LNHNV, CDR2 YYDKDF (reference sequence). The V gene end was trimmed by 0 bases and the J gene end by 8 bases; junction bases not matched to a gene: 23. This CDR3 is 21 amino acids long. In DNA, the CDR3 is TGTGCCACCAGCAGAGATATAGTAGGACAGGGCTCTCGGGATCGGAGAGAAAAACTGTTTTTT. Its protein is CATSRDIVGQGSRDRREKLFF.

CDR3 loop: CAWSRVISGNTIYF. CDR3 nucleotides: TGTGCCTGGTCCAGGGTGATCTCTGGAAACACCATATATTTT. V is TRBV30 and J is TRBJ1-3; the D gene is possibly TRBD1 (5 bases). Germline V gene sequence: CDR1 GTSNPN, CDR2 SVGIG (reference sequence). V dropped 5 bases and J dropped 0 bases, with 11 bases sitting between them. The CDR3 totals 14 residues.

This chain joins TRBV28 and TRBJ1-2, with 7 bases aligning to TRBD1. With 3 bases clipped from V and 1 base from J, the junction kept 8 bases outside the gene matches. CDR3 length: 16 residues. Looked up from germline, CDR1 is MDHEN and CDR2 is SYDVKM. Written as DNA, the CDR3 is TGTGCCAGCAGTTTCTCGAGGGACAGATTTAACTATGGCTACACCTTC. Amino acid sequence: CASSFSRDRFNYGYTF.

This clone was seen a handful of times. The chain has TRBV5-4 and TRBJ1-2; 8 nucleotides align to TRBD1. J was trimmed by 8 bases and V by 4 bases; bases with no gene match: 10. The CDR3 covers 14 residues. In germline, CDR1 is SGHNT, CDR2 YYREEE (reference sequence). The DNA of the CDR3 is TGTGCCAGCAGCCCGGGGGGACAGGCGGGAGGCTACACCTTC. This gives the protein CASSPGGQAGGYTF. Full variable domain (remainder filled in from reference TRBV5-4 and TRBJ1-2): ETGVTQSPTHLIKTRGQQVTLRCSSQSGHNTVSWYQQALGQGPQFIFQYYREEENGRGNFPPRFSGLQFPNYSSELNVNALELDDSALYLCASSPGGQAGGYTFGSGTRLTVV.

For this clone: The same CDR3 arises from other DNA sequences in this sample as well. The chain uses TRBV29-1 and TRBJ2-7, with D possibly being TRBD2 (5 bases). Trimming shortened V by 0 bases and J by 1 base, and 7 bases separated the two germline ends. Germline V lookup: CDR1 SQVTM, CDR2 ANQGSEA. The CDR3 runs to 13 residues. DNA of the CDR3: TGCAGCGTTGAAGATCGAGGGTCCTACGAGCAGTACTTC. The encoded protein is CSVEDRGSYEQYF.

The table lists this clone with a count of one. The chain is built from TRBV28 and TRBJ2-7; 11 bases are a match to TRBD1. V was clipped by 5 bases and J by 3 bases; unmatched bases: 6. Germline lookup yields CDR1 MDHEN and CDR2 SYDVKM. The CDR3 has 15 residues. As DNA, the CDR3 is TGTGCCAGCAGTCCCGGGACAGGGGGGGTCTACGAGCAGTACTTC. Translation gives CASSPGTGGVYEQYF.

The rearrangement links TRBV5-1 to TRBJ2-7; TRBD2 aligns across 7 bases. Per the germline V gene, CDR1 is SGHRS and CDR2 is YFSETQ. The CDR3 totals 13 residues. The V gene end was trimmed by 2 bases and the J gene end by 5 bases; junction bases not matched to a gene: 4. This CDR3 reads CASSFGLADEQYF. Written as DNA, the CDR3 is TGCGCCAGCAGCTTTGGTCTAGCGGACGAGCAGTACTTC.

The gene calls are TRBV6-1 and TRBJ2-7; D perhaps matches TRBD2 (7 bases). Germline CDR1 and CDR2: MNHNS and SASEGT. V lost 11 bases and J 2 bases, leaving 19 bases between the germline ends. The CDR3 spans 14 residues. The CDR3 DNA sequence: TGTGCCGCTAGCTCTTGGGGGGGCCCCTACGAGCAGTACTTC. It translates to CAASSWGGPYEQYF.

This clone has more than one count but fewer than ten. The V gene is TRBV18, the J gene TRBJ1-2, with 11 bases fitting TRBD1. The CDR3 covers 15 residues. Germline loops: CDR1 KGHSH, CDR2 LQKENI. J gave up 0 bases and V 3 bases, and 0 bases lay outside the gene matches. CDR3 coding DNA: TGTGCCAGCTCACCGGGACAGGGGGCTAACTATGGCTACACCTTC. Encoded protein: CASSPGQGANYGYTF.

The V gene is TRBV7-2, the J gene TRBJ2-3; a weak D match, TRBD2 (6 bases). Germline-derived CDR1 and CDR2 are SGHTA and FQGNSA. V was trimmed by 11 bases and J by 4 bases, leaving 10 bases between them. There are 11 residues in the CDR3. DNA of the CDR3: TGTGCCGTCGGAGGGGCAGATACGCAGTATTTT. It yields the protein CAVGGADTQYF. Combining the CDR3 with reference TRBV7-2 and TRBJ2-3 gives the whole variable domain GAGVSQSPSNKVTEKGKDVELRCDPISGHTALYWYRQSLGQGLEFLIYFQGNSAPDKSGLPSDRFSAERTGGSVSTLTIQRTQQEDSAVYLCAVGGADTQYFGPGTRLTVL.

J is TRBJ1-2 and V is TRBV6-5; TRBD1 matches at 12 bases. Germline-derived CDR1 and CDR2 are MNHEY and SVGAGI. J was trimmed by 8 bases and V by 0 bases; bases with no gene match: 7. The CDR3 is 16 amino acids. The CDR3 loop is CASSYSLGQGAEGYTF. In nucleotides, the CDR3 is TGTGCCAGCAGTTACTCGTTGGGACAGGGGGCAGAGGGCTACACCTTC.

This clone was recorded a few times. V and J are TRBV9 and TRBJ2-2, with TRBD2 identical over 9 bases. Trimming removed 4 bases from V and 2 bases from J; junction bases left unmatched: 6. Germline V gene sequence: CDR1 SGDLS, CDR2 YYNGEE. The CDR3 runs to 16 residues. Here the CDR3 reads CASSPRLAANTGELFF. In DNA form, the CDR3 reads TGTGCCAGCAGCCCCCGACTAGCGGCAAACACCGGGGAGCTGTTTTTT.

This chain connects TRBV7-6 to TRBJ2-1, with 8 bases matching TRBD1. The CDR3 is 15 amino acids. Unmatched junction bases numbered 7, after V lost 5 bases and J lost 4 bases. Germline lookup yields CDR1 SGHVS and CDR2 FNYEAQ. In DNA form, the CDR3 reads TGTGCCAGCAGCCTTGGACAGGGAGGTTACAATGAGCAGTTCTTC. Its translation: CASSLGQGGYNEQFF.

The chain uses TRBV7-2 and TRBJ1-2; 7 bases are shared with TRBD1. Trimming removed 5 bases from V and 6 bases from J; junction bases left unmatched: 15. The length of the CDR3 is 16 residues. Germline values: CDR1 SGHTA, CDR2 FQGNSA. The CDR3 region has the DNA TGTGCCAGCAGCCAAGGTGGGGCAGGGGGGAGGAATGGCTACACCTTC. Translation: CASSQGGAGGRNGYTF.

In this sample, this clone turned up a few times. The chain links TRBV6-1 to TRBJ1-5; D is possibly TRBD1 (5 bases). The CDR3 runs to 13 residues. CDR1 MNHNS and CDR2 SASEGT come from the germline V gene. V was cut by 2 bases and J by 5 bases, with 7 bases left in between. Here the CDR3 reads CASSEIRDQPQHF. The CDR3 bases are TGTGCCAGCAGTGAAATCAGGGATCAGCCCCAGCATTTT.

The gene calls are TRBV30 and TRBJ2-6; D might be TRBD2 (5 bases). The CDR3 sequence is 14 residues long. V was shortened by 0 bases and J by 3 bases, with 6 bases between the two germline ends. Germline V lookup: CDR1 GTSNPN, CDR2 SVGIG (reference sequence). In nucleotides, the CDR3 is TGTGCCTGGAGTGTACGGGGTGGGGCCAACGTCCTGACTTTC. It is translated as CAWSVRGGANVLTF.

The rearrangement joins TRBV9 to TRBJ2-2, with TRBD2 matching over 7 bases. The CDR3 loop spans 16 amino acids. V trimming: 3 bases; J trimming: 5 bases; junction bases outside the gene matches: 10. Germline V lookup: CDR1 SGDLS, CDR2 YYNGEE. The CDR3 spells CASSARLLATTGELFF. CDR3 DNA: TGTGCCAGCAGCGCTCGTCTACTAGCGACAACCGGGGAGCTGTTTTTT.

The rearrangement links TRBV15 to TRBJ1-2; possible D gene TRBD1, 6 bases. V was trimmed by 5 bases and J by 5 bases, leaving 24 bases between them. The V gene's germline CDR1 is LNHNV and CDR2 YYDKDF (reference sequence). The CDR3 runs to 17 residues. For the CDR3, the DNA is TGTGCCACCAGCGGGGAAGGGGGGGACCAGTCTCGGTATGGCTACACCTTC. It encodes CATSGEGGDQSRYGYTF.

The genes are TRBV13 and TRBJ1-4; possibly TRBD1 for D (5 bases). With 3 bases removed from V and 4 bases from J, the gap between germline ends came to 18 bases. Germline V lookup: CDR1 PRHDT, CDR2 FYEKMQ (reference sequence). The CDR3 extends over 17 amino acids. In DNA, the CDR3 is TGTGCCAGCAGCTTGGGGGGGACTGAGGGGAATAATGAAAAACTGTTTTTT. Its translation is CASSLGGTEGNNEKLFF.

The rearrangement links TRBV15 to TRBJ2-7; D might be TRBD2 (6 bases). Trimming cost V 1 base and J 2 bases, with 12 bases left between them. Germline CDR1 LNHNV, CDR2 YYDKDF (reference sequence). The CDR3 has 15 residues. CDR3 protein: CATSRGAGPTYEQYF. For the CDR3, the DNA is TGTGCCACCAGCAGAGGGGCGGGACCCACCTACGAGCAGTACTTC.